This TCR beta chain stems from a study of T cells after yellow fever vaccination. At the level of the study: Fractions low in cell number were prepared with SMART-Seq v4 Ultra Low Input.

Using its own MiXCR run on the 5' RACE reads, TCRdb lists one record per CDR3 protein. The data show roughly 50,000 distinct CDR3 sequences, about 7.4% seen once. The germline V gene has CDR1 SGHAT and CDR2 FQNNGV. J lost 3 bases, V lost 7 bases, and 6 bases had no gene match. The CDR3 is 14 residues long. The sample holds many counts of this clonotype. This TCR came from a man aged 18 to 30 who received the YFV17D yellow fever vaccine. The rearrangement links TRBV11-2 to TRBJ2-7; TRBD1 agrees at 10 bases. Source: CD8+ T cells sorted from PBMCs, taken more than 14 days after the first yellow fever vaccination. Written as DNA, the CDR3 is TGTGCCAGCATCCCGGGACAGGGGTTCTACGAGCAGTACTTC. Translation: CASIPGQGFYEQYF.